These 27 T cell receptor beta chains came from one sample sequenced in a study of OX40 agonist ivuxolimab in advanced cancers. The repertoire was sequenced with immunoSEQ multiplex PCR; TCRdb's copy has only in-frame clones and lacks some. This table holds tens of thousands of clones, roughly 91% found once. The specimen comprised CD4+ or CD8+ T cells sorted from blood, sampled in a trial of the OX40 agonist ivuxolimab. The source is an adult with an advanced solid tumor such as melanoma, head and neck, liver or kidney cancer.

The rearrangement joins TRBV11-2 to TRBJ2-1; D may match TRBD1 or TRBD2 (6 bases each). Trimming removed 10 bases at V and 0 bases at J, with 10 bases between. The CDR3 covers 13 residues. Per germline, CDR1 SGHAT and CDR2 FQNNGV. CDR3 DNA sequence: TGTGCCACCGGGGGCAGCTCCTACAATGAGCAGTTCTTC. It yields the protein CATGGSSYNEQFF.

This clone was detected only a few times. The gene calls are TRBV7-8 and TRBJ2-7; 9 bases match TRBD1. This CDR3 region has 14 residues. Germline V gene sequence: CDR1 SGHVS, CDR2 FQNEAQ. The V and J ends lost 3 bases and 2 bases, in that order; junction bases with no gene match: 2. In DNA, the CDR3 is TGTGCCAGCAGCTTCGGGACAGGGACCTACGAGCAGTACTTC. Its protein is CASSFGTGTYEQYF. The variable domain in full, completed from reference TRBV7-8 and TRBJ2-7, reads GAGVSQSPRYKVAKRGQDVALRCDPISGHVSLFWYQQALGQGPEFLTYFQNEAQLDKSGLPSDRFFAERPEGSVSTLKIQRTQQEDSAVYLCASSFGTGTYEQYFGPGTRLTVT.

The V call is TRBV5-1, the J call TRBJ1-1; D not certain. The V end lost 1 base, the J end lost 7 bases, and 11 bases lay between the germline ends. CDR1 SGHRS and CDR2 YFSETQ come from the germline V gene. This CDR3 contains 13 residues. The CDR3 bases are TGCGCCAGCAGCTTGATTAGCGGCGGTGAAGCTTTCTTT. This gives the protein CASSLISGGEAFF.

The chain employs TRBV28 and TRBJ2-5; D could derive from TRBD1 or TRBD2 (5 bases each). The CDR3 contains 18 residues. With 8 bases removed from V and 5 bases from J, the gap between germline ends came to 30 bases. The V gene's germline CDR1 is MDHEN and CDR2 SYDVKM. Here the CDR3 DNA reads TGTGCCAGCCTCGGGGCCGGCTCCGAGGGTACCAGGTTTGAGACCCAGTACTTC. This translates into CASLGAGSEGTRFETQYF.

The CDR3 DNA sequence: TGTGCCAGCAGCTTGGGAAATCACAGGGCCTCCAATCAGCCCCAGCATTTT. Translation gives CASSLGNHRASNQPQHF. V is TRBV5-6 and J is TRBJ1-5, with a possible D match to TRBD1 (6 bases). V gave up 0 bases and J gave up 3 bases, with 16 bases separating them. The CDR3 covers 17 residues. Germline assignment: CDR1 SGHDT and CDR2 YYEEEE.

The rearrangement links TRBV5-8 to TRBJ2-7, with D perhaps assigned TRBD1 or TRBD2 (5 bases each). Deletions cut 0 bases from V and 5 bases from J, with 15 bases between. The CDR3 has 15 residues. In germline, CDR1 is SGHTS, CDR2 YDEGEE. The CDR3 sequence: CASSLGRGGFNEQYF. The CDR3 DNA reads as TGTGCCAGCAGCTTGGGCCGTGGGGGTTTCAACGAGCAGTACTTC.

The chain joins TRBV28 to TRBJ2-4, with a possible D match to TRBD2 (5 bases). The V and J ends lost 6 bases and 1 base respectively, with 10 bases between them. Germline CDR1 and CDR2: MDHEN and SYDVKM. This CDR3 has 14 residues. The CDR3 nucleotides read TGTGCCAGCAGCGGAGAGGGTGCCAAAAACATTCAGTACTTC. Its translation: CASSGEGAKNIQYF.

The chain employs TRBV7-3 and TRBJ2-2, with 13 bases aligning to TRBD2. Looked up from germline, CDR1 is SGHTA and CDR2 is FQGTGA. The V gene end was trimmed by 0 bases and the J gene end by 6 bases; junction bases not matched to a gene: 7. CDR3 length equals 18 residues. The CDR3 is CASSLTLTSGRAPGELFF. The CDR3 nucleotides read TGTGCCAGCAGCTTAACCCTAACTAGCGGGAGGGCCCCCGGGGAGCTGTTTTTT.

The CDR3 nucleotides read TGCGCCAGCAGCTTGGTTCCGGCTAGCACAGATACGCAGTATTTT. This translates into CASSLVPASTDTQYF. The rearrangement uses TRBV5-1 and TRBJ2-3; D gene uncertain. The CDR3 runs to 15 residues. CDR1 SGHRS and CDR2 YFSETQ come from the germline V gene. The ends were cut back, 0 bases at V and 0 bases at J, with 8 bases in the middle. The whole variable domain, filled in from reference TRBV5-1 and TRBJ2-3, reads KAGVTQTPRYLIKTRGQQVTLSCSPISGHRSVSWYQQTPGQGLQFLFEYFSETQRNKGNFPGRFSGRQFSNSRSEMNVSTLELGDSALYLCASSLVPASTDTQYFGPGTRLTVL.

The chain carries TRBV5-1 and TRBJ2-3; D gene ambiguous. There are 13 residues in the CDR3. V lost 4 bases to trimming and J lost 2 bases, with 8 bases between them. Germline CDR1 SGHRS, CDR2 YFSETQ. The CDR3 loop is CASSVSPTDTQYF. For the CDR3, the DNA is TGCGCCAGCAGCGTCTCACCCACAGATACGCAGTATTTT.

The chain has TRBV7-8 and TRBJ1-5; perhaps TRBD1 as D (6 bases). Between the trimmed V and J ends, which lost 3 bases and 6 bases, there was a span of 21 bases. The CDR3 consists of 17 residues. The germline V gene has CDR1 SGHVS and CDR2 FQNEAQ. CDR3 in DNA: TGTGCCAGCAGCTTCCAAACCTCGGTGGGGGGGCTTCAGCCCCAGCATTTT. Its protein product is CASSFQTSVGGLQPQHF.

The V gene is TRBV5-6, the J gene TRBJ2-7; the D call may be TRBD1 or TRBD2 (5 bases each). Trimming took off 0 bases at V and 1 base at J, with 8 bases between the two ends. Germline CDR1 reads SGHDT; CDR2 reads YYEEEE. The CDR3 covers 14 residues. Here the CDR3 reads CASSLGDGSYEQYF. DNA of the CDR3: TGTGCCAGCAGCTTGGGGGACGGTTCCTACGAGCAGTACTTC. The full variable domain, its missing parts supplied by reference TRBV5-6 and TRBJ2-7, is DAGVTQSPTHLIKTRGQQVTLRCSPKSGHDTVSWYQQALGQGPQFIFQYYEEEERQRGNFPDRFSGHQFPNYSSELNVNALLLGDSALYLCASSLGDGSYEQYFGPGTRLTVT.

This rearrangement joins TRBV19 to TRBJ1-3; D unclear. The CDR3 sequence is 15 residues long. Germline V gene data show CDR1 as LNHDA and CDR2 as SQIVND (reference sequence). V lost 5 bases and J 0 bases, leaving 11 bases between the germline ends. CDR3 sequence: CASSLRGNSGNTIYF. The CDR3 bases are TGTGCCAGTAGTCTCCGGGGTAACTCTGGAAACACCATATATTTT.

The gene calls are TRBV7-9 and TRBJ1-4; 9 bases are a match to TRBD1. After removal of 3 bases from V and 5 bases from J, the junction contained 1 base not matched to a gene. CDR1 SEHNR and CDR2 FQNEAQ come from the germline V gene (reference sequence). The CDR3 consists of 14 residues. CDR3 protein: CASSFDRGNEKLFF. The CDR3 bases are TGTGCCAGCAGCTTTGACAGGGGGAATGAAAAACTGTTTTTT.

The genes are TRBV4-2 and TRBJ1-5; 8 bases fit TRBD1. Per the germline V gene, CDR1 is LGHNA and CDR2 is YNFKEQ. The CDR3 is 15 amino acids. V lost 3 bases and J lost 3; bases outside the gene matches: 4. CDR3 coding DNA: TGTGCCAGCAGCCACGGGACAGGATACAATCAGCCCCAGCATTTT. Its protein product is CASSHGTGYNQPQHF.

This clone was recorded once. This chain links TRBV1 with TRBJ2-1; the table's D call of TRBD2 was not tested on the DNA. TRBV1 is a pseudogene. The CDR3 spans 17 residues. The chain's CDR3 is CTSSQDNASGGYNEQFF. In nucleotides, the CDR3 is TGCACCAGCAGCCAAGATAACGCTAGCGGGGGTTACAATGAGCAGTTCTTC.

The gene calls are TRBV9 and TRBJ2-7; 7 bases agree with TRBD1. V lost 4 bases, J lost 0 bases, and 4 bases stayed unmatched. CDR1 is SGDLS, CDR2 YYNGEE, per germline. This CDR3 has 14 residues. The CDR3 loop is CASSPGQDSYEQYF. In DNA form, the CDR3 reads TGTGCCAGCAGCCCCGGACAGGACTCCTACGAGCAGTACTTC. Together with reference TRBV9 and TRBJ2-7, the CDR3 gives the full variable domain: DSGVTQTPKHLITATGQRVTLRCSPRSGDLSVYWYQQSLDQGLQFLIQYYNGEERAKGNILERFSAQQFPDLHSELNLSSLELGDSALYFCASSPGQDSYEQYFGPGTRLTVT.

The chain links TRBV29-1 to TRBJ2-2, with a weak D call TRBD2 (5 bases). The CDR3 consists of 15 residues. CDR1 is SQVTM, CDR2 ANQGSEA, per germline. Trimming took 2 bases from V and 1 from J, leaving 11 bases between them. The chain's CDR3 is CSVETRWGNTGELFF. For the CDR3, the DNA is TGCAGCGTTGAAACTAGATGGGGGAACACCGGGGAGCTGTTTTTT.

This clone showed up just a few times. V usage is TRBV7-2 and J usage is TRBJ1-3; maybe TRBD1 (5 bases). This CDR3 spans 13 amino acids. Germline V gene lookup returns CDR1 SGHTA and CDR2 FQGNSA. V was cut by 3 bases and J by 4 bases, with 7 bases left in between. The CDR3 region is CASSLGTGNTIYF. The CDR3, as DNA: TGTGCCAGCAGCTTGGGGACCGGAAACACCATATATTTT.

The V gene is TRBV4-3, the J gene TRBJ2-3, with 12 bases matching TRBD2. V trimming: 4 bases; J trimming: 2 bases; junction bases outside the gene matches: 4. Looked up from germline, CDR1 is LGHNA and CDR2 is YSLEER. The CDR3 totals 16 residues. CDR3 DNA: TGCGCCAGCAGCCGACGGACTAGCGGGGTCACAGATACGCAGTATTTT. Protein product: CASSRRTSGVTDTQYF.

The chain is built from TRBV19 and TRBJ2-7; TRBD1 agrees at 9 bases. Trimming removed 5 bases from V and 6 bases from J; junction bases left unmatched: 5. Looked up from germline, CDR1 is LNHDA and CDR2 is SQIVND (reference sequence). The CDR3 covers 13 residues. The CDR3 region is CASSLGQGLEQYF. The CDR3 DNA reads as TGTGCCAGTAGTCTGGGACAGGGTCTCGAGCAGTACTTC.

The chain has TRBV12-5 and TRBJ2-1; 10 bases align to TRBD1. Germline V gene lookup returns CDR1 LGHNT and CDR2 FRNRAP. V shed 1 base and J 6 bases; nucleotides not matched to a gene: 6. This CDR3 is 16 amino acids long. The CDR3 region has the DNA TGTGCTAGTGGTTTGGAGGCGGGACAGGGGTTCAATGAGCAGTTCTTC. Protein product: CASGLEAGQGFNEQFF.

The chain has TRBV5-1 and TRBJ2-3; TRBD2 might be the D (7 bases). V was clipped by 0 bases and J by 2 bases, with 13 bases between them. Germline V CDR1 and CDR2: SGHRS, YFSETQ. The CDR3 runs to 16 residues. CDR3 amino acids: CASSLEGGRITDTQYF. Here the CDR3 DNA reads TGCGCCAGCAGCTTGGAGGGGGGGCGCATCACAGATACGCAGTATTTT.

V usage is TRBV7-3 and J usage is TRBJ2-1; 11 nucleotides align to TRBD2. Germline loops: CDR1 SGHTA, CDR2 FQGTGA. The V and J ends lost 5 bases and 2 bases, in that order; junction bases with no gene match: 8. The CDR3 runs to 17 residues. In DNA, the CDR3 is TGTGCCAGCAGCCCCCTTAGCGGGAGGGTCCCCTACAATGAGCAGTTCTTC. Translation gives CASSPLSGRVPYNEQFF.

V gene TRBV28 combines with J gene TRBJ2-7; D assignment may be TRBD1 or TRBD2 (5 bases each). Deletions cut 5 bases from V and 2 bases from J, with 10 bases between. This CDR3 comprises 13 residues. Looked up from germline, CDR1 is MDHEN and CDR2 is SYDVKM. The CDR3 reads CASSLPGPYEQYF. The DNA for the CDR3 is TGTGCCAGCAGTCTCCCGGGGCCCTACGAGCAGTACTTC.

The chain combines TRBV6-6 with TRBJ1-4; TRBD1 is a possible D gene (6 bases). V gave up 5 bases and J gave up 8 bases, with 21 bases separating them. Germline V lookup: CDR1 MNHNY, CDR2 SVGAGI (reference sequence). CDR3 length: 16 residues. CDR3 sequence: CASSPKPTGLGEKLFF. CDR3 DNA sequence: TGTGCCAGCAGTCCCAAGCCGACAGGTCTTGGGGAAAAACTGTTTTTT.

The chain links TRBV29-1 to TRBJ2-7; 8 bases are a match to TRBD1. This CDR3 comprises 12 residues. In germline, CDR1 is SQVTM, CDR2 ANQGSEA. The V gene end was trimmed by 6 bases and the J gene end by 6 bases; junction bases not matched to a gene: 7. The CDR3: CSVVTGATEQYF. CDR3 DNA: TGCAGCGTAGTGACAGGGGCGACCGAGCAGTACTTC.